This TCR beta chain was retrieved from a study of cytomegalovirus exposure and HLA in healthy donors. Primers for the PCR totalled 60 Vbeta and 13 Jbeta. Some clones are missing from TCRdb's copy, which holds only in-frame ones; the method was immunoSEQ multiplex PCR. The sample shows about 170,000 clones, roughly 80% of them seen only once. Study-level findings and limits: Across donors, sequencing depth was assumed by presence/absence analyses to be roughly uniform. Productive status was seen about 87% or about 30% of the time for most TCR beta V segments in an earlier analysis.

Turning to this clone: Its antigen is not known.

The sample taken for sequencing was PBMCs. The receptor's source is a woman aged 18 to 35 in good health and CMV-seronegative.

CDR3 nucleotides: TGTGCCAGCAGCTTTGACAGATACAATGAGCAGTTCTTC. This codes for CASSFDRYNEQFF. This chain connects TRBV13 to TRBJ2-1, with a possible D match to TRBD1 (5 bases). The CDR3 runs to 13 residues. Germline-derived CDR1 and CDR2 are PRHDT and FYEKMQ (reference sequence). Trimming removed 3 bases at V and 4 bases at J, with 7 bases between. Full variable domain (rest looked up from reference TRBV13 and TRBJ2-1): AAGVIQSPRHLIKEKRETATLKCYPIPRHDTVYWYQQGPGQDPQFLISFYEKMQSDKGSIPDRFSAQQFSDYHSELNMSSLELGDSALYFCASSFDRYNEQFFGPGTRLTVL.